This T cell receptor beta chain was captured by sequencing in a study of OX40 agonist ivuxolimab in advanced cancers. Details on this clone: Its target is unknown.

The germline CDR1 and CDR2 sequences are MGHRA and YSYEKL. Trimming removed 5 bases from V and 6 bases from J; junction bases left unmatched: 13. The CDR3 contains 16 residues. Study-level points and caveats: Low normalized T-cell clonal expansion was additionally recorded for some nonresponders. The antigen specificity of the peripheral T cells (those that were expanded) was not determined. Expanded clones tended on average to be more numerous among CD8+ T cells than CD4+.

Only in-frame clones appear in the TCRdb table, and some are missing; sequencing was by immunoSEQ multiplex PCR. The sample yields about 75,000 clones, about 86% seen once. The sequenced sample was CD4+ or CD8+ T cells sorted from blood, obtained in a trial of the OX40 agonist ivuxolimab. This receptor was identified in an adult with an advanced solid tumor such as melanoma, head and neck, liver or kidney cancer. The chain couples TRBV4-1 to TRBJ1-5, with 7 bases identical to TRBD1. The CDR3 nucleotides are TGCGCCAGCAGCATGCCGGGACAGAGTCCCGGTCAGCCCCAGCATTTT. This translates into CASSMPGQSPGQPQHF.